Sequencing of this T cell receptor (beta chain) was carried out in a study of cytomegalovirus exposure and HLA in healthy donors. Study results and caveats: TCR beta V- and J-gene trimming, according to a later analysis, was linked to a missense DCLRE1C variant. It was shown in a later analysis that HLA-associated TCR beta chains were more clonally expanded than other, equally common chains. In a later analysis, at a false discovery rate of 0.05, 16,951 TCR beta sequences matched HLA alleles. Cytomegalovirus-associated status was assigned to about 170 TCR beta chains.

PCR involved 60 Vbeta and 13 Jbeta primers. Here immunoSEQ multiplex PCR was the method, and the copy in TCRdb shows in-frame clones only, minus some. This sample has roughly 99,000 clones, with approximately 81% found just once. This clone was detected only a few times. Its antigen is not identified. A junction end diverges from the germline sequence, so it may reflect a read error. The CDR3 totals 13 residues. The germline V gene encodes CDR1 SGHDN and CDR2 FVKESK. The chain has TRBV14 and TRBJ1-1; D is perhaps TRBD1 (5 bases). This receptor was obtained from a male donor in good health and CMV-seropositive. The sample taken for sequencing was PBMCs. The CDR3 DNA is TGTGCCAGCAGCCAAGCAGGGAACGCTGAAGCTTTCTTT. Translating gives CASSQAGNAEAFF.